The sequence of this TCR beta chain was determined in a study of blood T cell repertoires in COVID-19. Study context: Some COVID-19 samples were acute and others convalescent; all came from the United States, Italy and Spain.

V shed 0 bases and J shed 2 bases, with 10 bases lying between them. The CDR3 extends over 15 amino acids. Germline loops: CDR1 KGHSH, CDR2 LQKENI. Authors' methods: Amplified reference gene primers provided the basis for estimating nucleated cell counts. Assay: immunoSEQ multiplex PCR; the TCRdb copy retains only in-frame clones and omits some. Clonal size and the V and J genes are those of that table, whereas D and trimming came from the DNA. In the table there are fewer than 600,000 clones, roughly 89% of which are singletons. In its sample, this clone was seen once. The sample was peripheral blood. This rearrangement joins TRBV18 to TRBJ2-5; D might be TRBD1 (6 bases). This clonotype was sampled from a young man with COVID-19, enrolled during active disease. The CDR3 loop is CASSPPYTGQETQYF. In nucleotides, the CDR3 is TGTGCCAGCTCACCACCGTATACAGGGCAAGAGACCCAGTACTTC.